A selection of T cell receptor beta chains follows, all from one sample in a study of PD-L1 blockade in urothelial cancer. Repertoires were generated with immunoSEQ multiplex PCR, while TCRdb's copy carries only in-frame clones and drops some. The profile covers under 55,000 clones, with about 80% appearing a single time and about 5.8% taken by the ten largest. The source material was PBMCs, sampled around atezolizumab (anti-PD-L1) treatment. These TCRs come from a man aged 35 to 55 with urothelial cancer. Each CDR3 is given with its conserved first and last residue. The D gene is left open where the match is weak. The size entry is marked missing in some rows and otherwise reads once, few, many or a size class.

len	abundance	j_gene	v_gene	d_gene	CDR3nt	CDR3aa
17	-	TRBJ2-6	TRBV5-1	TRBD1	TGCGCCAGCAGTCGCGACAGGGTCCGCTCTGGGGCCAACGTCCTGACTTTC	CASSRDRVRSGANVLTF
17	-	TRBJ2-1	TRBV30	TRBD2	TGTGCCTGGGGTCGGCGGGGACTAGCGGGAGGGCCCAATGAGCAGTTCTTC	CAWGRRGLAGGPNEQFF
13	-	TRBJ1-2	TRBV5-1	TRBD1	TGCGCCAGCAGCCCAGGGGGCGTGGATGGCTACACCTTC	CASSPGGVDGYTF
18	-	TRBJ2-3	TRBV2	-	TGTGCCAGCAGTGGTACTAGCTGGGGACCCCCTCAGACAGATACGCAGTATTTT	CASSGTSWGPPQTDTQYF
17	-	TRBJ1-4	TRBV30	TRBD1	TGTGCCTGGAGTGGTCTATCGACAGGGGGCCGCCGAGAAAAACTGTTTTTT	CAWSGLSTGGRREKLFF
17	-	TRBJ1-3	TRBV7-6	-	TGTGCCAGCAGTATAGCCGGCGGGGGGCACCTTGGAAACACCATATATTTT	CASSIAGGGHLGNTIYF
15	once	TRBJ2-7	TRBV7-6	-	TGTGCCAGCAGCTTAGGGAGGGGACGCGCCTACGAGCAGTACTTC	CASSLGRGRAYEQYF
15	many	TRBJ2-1	TRBV15	-	TGTGCCACCAGCAGAGATCGAGGTGGATACAATGAGCAGTTCTTC	CATSRDRGGYNEQFF
11	-	TRBJ1-1	TRBV19	-	TGTGCCAGTAGTAGAGATAGTGAAGCTTTCTTT	CASSRDSEAFF
14	few	TRBJ1-3	TRBV4-3	TRBD1	TGCGCCAGCAGCCAAGGGACAGGTGGAAACACCATATATTTT	CASSQGTGGNTIYF